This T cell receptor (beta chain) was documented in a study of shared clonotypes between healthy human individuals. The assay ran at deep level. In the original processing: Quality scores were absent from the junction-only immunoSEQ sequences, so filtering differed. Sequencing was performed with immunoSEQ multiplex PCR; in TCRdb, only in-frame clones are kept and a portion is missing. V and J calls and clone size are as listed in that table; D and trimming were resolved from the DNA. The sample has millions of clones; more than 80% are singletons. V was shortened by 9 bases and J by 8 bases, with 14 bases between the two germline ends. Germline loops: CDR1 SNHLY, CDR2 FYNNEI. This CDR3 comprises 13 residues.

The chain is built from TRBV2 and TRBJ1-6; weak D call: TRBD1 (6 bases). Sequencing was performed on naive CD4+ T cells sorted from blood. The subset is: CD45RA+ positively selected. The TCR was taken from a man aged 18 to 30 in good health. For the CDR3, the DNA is TGTGCCAGGAACAGGGAATCGGATTCACCCCTCCACTTT. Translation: CARNRESDSPLHF.